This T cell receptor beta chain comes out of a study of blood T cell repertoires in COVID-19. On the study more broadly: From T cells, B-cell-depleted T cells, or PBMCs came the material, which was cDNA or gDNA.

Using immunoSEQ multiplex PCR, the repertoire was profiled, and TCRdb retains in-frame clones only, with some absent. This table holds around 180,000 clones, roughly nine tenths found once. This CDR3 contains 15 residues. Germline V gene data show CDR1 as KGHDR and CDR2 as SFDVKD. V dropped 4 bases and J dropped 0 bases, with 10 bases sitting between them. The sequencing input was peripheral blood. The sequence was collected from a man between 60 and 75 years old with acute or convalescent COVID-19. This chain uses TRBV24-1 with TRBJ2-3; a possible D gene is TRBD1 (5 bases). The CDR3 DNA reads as TGTGCCACCAGTGACGCCGGACACAGCACAGATACGCAGTATTTT. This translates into CATSDAGHSTDTQYF.